Below are 20 T cell receptor beta chains sequenced from a single sample in a study of T cells after yellow fever vaccination. TCRdb recomputed calls from the 5' RACE reads with MiXCR, one row per CDR3 protein. The sample includes approximately 550,000 distinct CDR3 sequences, 15% to 20% of them seen just once. The sample consisted of PBMCs, taken 15 days after the yellow fever booster vaccination. These receptor sequences come from a man aged 30-40 years who received the YFV17D yellow fever vaccine.

The chain links TRBV7-9 to TRBJ2-7, with D perhaps being TRBD1 or TRBD2 (5 bases each). This CDR3 spans 17 amino acids. V was trimmed by 1 base and J by 5 bases, leaving 21 bases between them. Germline V gene data show CDR1 as SEHNR and CDR2 as FQNEAQ (reference sequence). The CDR3 reads CASSLGGPGPPVHEQYF. As DNA, the CDR3 is TGTGCCAGCAGCTTAGGAGGTCCGGGGCCCCCAGTTCACGAGCAGTACTTC.

This clonotype has a handful of counts. The rearrangement links TRBV9 to TRBJ2-1; D is undetermined. The CDR3 runs 15 residues. Germline V gene sequence: CDR1 SGDLS, CDR2 YYNGEE. Deletions cut 0 bases from V and 1 base from J, with 8 bases between. Written as DNA, the CDR3 is TGTGCCAGCAGCGTAGCAGCGTATTCCTACAATGAGCAGTTCTTC. It codes for CASSVAAYSYNEQFF.

This clonotype has at least ten counts. The CDR3 loop reads CASSRDRSAYEQYF. CDR3 in DNA: TGTGCCAGCAGTCGTGACAGGTCAGCCTACGAGCAGTACTTC. The genes are TRBV12-3 or TRBV12-4 and TRBJ2-7, with D perhaps matching TRBD1 (6 bases). V lost 5 bases, J lost 2 bases, and 13 bases lay in between. This CDR3 is 14 amino acids long.

The V call is TRBV6-2 or TRBV6-3, the J call TRBJ2-7, with TRBD2 as a possible D gene (6 bases). The ends were cut back, 6 bases at V and 4 bases at J, with 16 bases in the middle. The germline V gene has CDR1 MNHEY and CDR2 SVGEGT. The CDR3 is 14 amino acids. The CDR3 loop is CASSFFGGNYEQYF. CDR3 bases: TGTGCCAGCAGCTTTTTTGGCGGGAATTACGAGCAGTACTTC.

The gene calls are TRBV7-8 and TRBJ2-7; no definite D call. The CDR3 is 14 amino acids. The germline CDR1 and CDR2 sequences are SGHVS and FQNEAQ. Trimming stripped 3 bases from V and 0 bases from J, with 9 bases between. CDR3 nucleotides: TGTGCCAGCAGCTTTCCCATATCCTCCTACGAGCAGTACTTC. It yields the protein CASSFPISSYEQYF.

The chain carries TRBV5-1 and TRBJ2-1; D is uncertain. The germline gives CDR1 SGHRS, CDR2 YFSETQ. V was cut by 0 bases and J by 2 bases, with 6 bases left in between. CDR3 size: 14 residues. Here the CDR3 reads CASSLESAYNEQFF. The CDR3, as DNA: TGCGCCAGCAGCTTGGAGTCTGCCTACAATGAGCAGTTCTTC.

The V and J genes are TRBV7-9 and TRBJ2-2, with TRBD2 matching 7 bases. The CDR3 loop spans 14 amino acids. In germline, CDR1 is SEHNR, CDR2 FQNEAQ (reference sequence). V shed 1 base, J shed 6 bases, and the junction held 2 bases outside the gene matches. CDR3 DNA sequence: TGTGCCAGCAGCTTAGAACTAGCGTCCGGGGAGCTGTTTTTT. Protein sequence: CASSLELASGELFF.

The chain links TRBV2 to TRBJ2-1; D is uncertain. The CDR3 consists of 11 residues. The V and J ends lost 7 bases and 7 bases respectively, with 8 bases between them. Germline V gene sequence: CDR1 SNHLY, CDR2 FYNNEI. Here the CDR3 reads CASKPRNEQFF. CDR3 nucleotides: TGTGCCAGCAAACCAAGGAATGAGCAGTTCTTC.

CDR3: CSTGWNTEAFF. CDR3 coding DNA: TGCAGCACGGGGTGGAACACTGAAGCTTTCTTT. The V and J genes are TRBV29-1 and TRBJ1-1; D remains unclear. Trimming took off 8 bases at V and 1 base at J, with 8 bases between the two ends. Per germline, CDR1 SQVTM and CDR2 ANQGSEA. The CDR3 contains 11 residues.

V usage is TRBV28 and J usage is TRBJ2-1; 10 bases are shared with TRBD2. Trimming removed 9 bases from V and 3 bases from J; junction bases left unmatched: 5. The germline CDR1 and CDR2 sequences are MDHEN and SYDVKM. The CDR3 has 14 residues. CDR3 in amino acids: CASRTSGNYNEQFF. The CDR3 coding sequence is TGTGCCAGTAGGACTAGCGGAAACTACAATGAGCAGTTCTTC.

This clonotype has a handful of counts. This chain joins TRBV6-2 or TRBV6-3 and TRBJ2-7, with D possibly being TRBD2 (6 bases). V was shortened by 1 base and J by 2 bases, with 15 bases between the two germline ends. This CDR3 comprises 16 residues. CDR1 MNHEY and CDR2 SVGEGT come from the germline V gene. CDR3 sequence reads: CASSYFPEGRAYEQYF. In nucleotides, the CDR3 is TGTGCCAGCAGTTACTTCCCGGAGGGGCGGGCCTACGAGCAGTACTTC.

The gene calls are TRBV20-1 and TRBJ2-7, with D perhaps being TRBD1 or TRBD2 (6 bases each). V was trimmed by 6 bases and J by 6 bases, leaving 18 bases between them. The CDR3 is 13 residues long. CDR1 DFQATT and CDR2 SNEGSKA come from the germline V gene (reference sequence). CDR3 in amino acids: CSAGGPHLPEQYF. In nucleotides, the CDR3 is TGCAGTGCAGGGGGGCCCCACCTACCCGAGCAGTACTTC.

This clonotype was recorded a few times. The chain uses TRBV7-9 and TRBJ2-7; 9 nucleotides line up with TRBD1. Germline assignment: CDR1 SEHNR and CDR2 FQNEAQ (reference sequence). The CDR3 is made up of 15 amino acids. V trimming: 1 base; J trimming: 5 bases; junction bases outside the gene matches: 6. The CDR3 loop reads CASSLVPGQGNEQYF. The CDR3 DNA sequence: TGTGCCAGCAGCTTAGTTCCGGGACAGGGTAACGAGCAGTACTTC.

This chain connects TRBV19 to TRBJ2-1; the D gene is possibly TRBD2 (5 bases). Germline-derived CDR1 and CDR2 are LNHDA and SQIVND (reference sequence). Trimming took off 5 bases at V and 7 bases at J, with 9 bases between the two ends. CDR3 size: 12 residues. This chain's CDR3 is CASSVKRNEQFF. CDR3 sequence (DNA): TGTGCCAGTAGTGTAAAGCGGAATGAGCAGTTCTTC.

The rearrangement links TRBV24-1 to TRBJ2-1; D gene ambiguous. Germline values: CDR1 KGHDR, CDR2 SFDVKD. Trimming left V 2 bases short and J 0 bases short, with 10 bases between. The CDR3 length is 16 residues. CDR3 sequence (DNA): TGTGCCACCAGTGATTGGAACGTTGGCTCCTACAATGAGCAGTTCTTC. Translation gives CATSDWNVGSYNEQFF.

V is TRBV5-1 and J is TRBJ2-7; tentatively, D is TRBD2 (5 bases). From germline, CDR1 is SGHRS and CDR2 YFSETQ. Trimming left V 7 bases short and J 3 bases short, with 11 bases between. The CDR3 has 12 residues. The CDR3 sequence: CASLGDNYEQYF. CDR3 DNA: TGCGCCAGCTTGGGAGATAACTACGAGCAGTACTTC.

V and J are TRBV20-1 and TRBJ2-5; D may be TRBD2 (6 bases). V was shortened by 3 bases and J by 2 bases, with 13 bases between the two germline ends. CDR1 and CDR2 from the germline V gene are DFQATT and SNEGSKA (reference sequence). The length of the CDR3 is 14 residues. This chain's CDR3 is CSARPGLLQETQYF. CDR3 coding DNA: TGCAGTGCTAGGCCGGGACTTCTACAAGAGACCCAGTACTTC.

This clonotype was observed a handful of times. V is TRBV20-1 and J is TRBJ2-3; D remains ambiguous. The CDR3 extends over 14 amino acids. The germline V and J ends were trimmed by 1 base and 1 base, with 9 bases remaining between them. The germline CDR1 and CDR2 sequences are DFQATT and SNEGSKA (reference sequence). The CDR3, as DNA: TGCAGTGCTAGAGGGCCTTGGGGCACAGATACGCAGTATTTT. The encoded protein is CSARGPWGTDTQYF.

This clonotype appeared a few times. The chain couples TRBV4-2 to TRBJ1-4; 7 bases align to TRBD1. This CDR3 comprises 15 residues. Germline CDR1 is LGHNA and CDR2 is YNFKEQ. The trim removed 0 bases at V and 6 bases at J, leaving 4 bases unmatched. The CDR3 here is CASSQDGQGDEKLFF. CDR3 sequence (DNA): TGTGCCAGCAGCCAAGACGGGCAGGGGGATGAAAAACTGTTTTTT.

This clonotype was seen a few times. This rearrangement joins TRBV5-6 to TRBJ1-1, with a weak D call TRBD1 (6 bases). The CDR3 is 16 amino acids. Germline values: CDR1 SGHDT, CDR2 YYEEEE. The germline V and J ends were trimmed by 0 bases and 3 bases, with 15 bases remaining between them. The CDR3 region is CASSLDRWGPDTEAFF. The CDR3 DNA is TGTGCCAGCAGCTTGGATCGGTGGGGGCCTGACACTGAAGCTTTCTTT.